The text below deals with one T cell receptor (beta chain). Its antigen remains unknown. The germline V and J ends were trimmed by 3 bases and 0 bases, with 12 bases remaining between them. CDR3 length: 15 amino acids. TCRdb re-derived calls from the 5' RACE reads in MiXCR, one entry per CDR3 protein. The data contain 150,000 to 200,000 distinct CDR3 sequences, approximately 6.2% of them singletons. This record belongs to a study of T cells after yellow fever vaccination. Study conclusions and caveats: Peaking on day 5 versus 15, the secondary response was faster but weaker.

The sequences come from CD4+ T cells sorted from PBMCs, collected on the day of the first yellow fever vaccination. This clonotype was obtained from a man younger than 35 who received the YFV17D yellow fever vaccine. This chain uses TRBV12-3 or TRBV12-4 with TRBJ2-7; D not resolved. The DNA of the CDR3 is TGTGCCAGCAGTTTCGGCCCGCCCATCTCCTACGAGCAGTACTTC. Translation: CASSFGPPISYEQYF.